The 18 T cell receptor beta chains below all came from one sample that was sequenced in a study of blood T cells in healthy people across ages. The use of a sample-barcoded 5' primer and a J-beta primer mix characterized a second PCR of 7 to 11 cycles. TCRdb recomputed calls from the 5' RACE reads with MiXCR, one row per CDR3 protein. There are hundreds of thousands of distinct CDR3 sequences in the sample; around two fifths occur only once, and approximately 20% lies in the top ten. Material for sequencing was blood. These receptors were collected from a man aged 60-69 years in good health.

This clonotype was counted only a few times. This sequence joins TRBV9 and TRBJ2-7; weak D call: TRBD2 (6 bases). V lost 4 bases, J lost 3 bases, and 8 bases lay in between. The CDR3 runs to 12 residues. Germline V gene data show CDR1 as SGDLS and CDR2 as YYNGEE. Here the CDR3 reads CASSPGDYEQYF. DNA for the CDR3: TGTGCCAGCAGCCCGGGAGACTACGAGCAGTACTTC.

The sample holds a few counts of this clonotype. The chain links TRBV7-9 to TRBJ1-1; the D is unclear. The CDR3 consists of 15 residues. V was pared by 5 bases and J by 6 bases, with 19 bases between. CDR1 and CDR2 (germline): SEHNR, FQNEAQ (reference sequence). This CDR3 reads CASSLIQSALAEAFF. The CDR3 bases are TGTGCCAGCAGCCTCATCCAATCGGCCCTCGCTGAAGCTTTCTTT.

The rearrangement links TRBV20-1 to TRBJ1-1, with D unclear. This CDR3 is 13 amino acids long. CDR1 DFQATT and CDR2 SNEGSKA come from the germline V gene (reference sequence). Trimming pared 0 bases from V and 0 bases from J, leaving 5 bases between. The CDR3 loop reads CSARDRLNTEAFF. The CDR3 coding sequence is TGCAGTGCTAGAGATCGCCTGAACACTGAAGCTTTCTTT.

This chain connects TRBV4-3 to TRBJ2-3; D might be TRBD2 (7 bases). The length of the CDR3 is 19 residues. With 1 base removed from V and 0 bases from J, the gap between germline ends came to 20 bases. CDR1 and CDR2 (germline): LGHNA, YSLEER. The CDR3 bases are TGCGCCAGCAGCCAAGGTTTATGGGGGGGCCGTGATAGCACAGATACGCAGTATTTT. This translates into CASSQGLWGGRDSTDTQYF.

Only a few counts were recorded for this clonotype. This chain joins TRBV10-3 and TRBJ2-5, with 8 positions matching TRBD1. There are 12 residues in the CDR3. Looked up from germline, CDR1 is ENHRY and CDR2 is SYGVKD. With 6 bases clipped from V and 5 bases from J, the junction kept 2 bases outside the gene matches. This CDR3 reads CAIRRQGETQYF. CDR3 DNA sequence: TGTGCCATCAGGAGACAGGGGGAGACCCAGTACTTC.

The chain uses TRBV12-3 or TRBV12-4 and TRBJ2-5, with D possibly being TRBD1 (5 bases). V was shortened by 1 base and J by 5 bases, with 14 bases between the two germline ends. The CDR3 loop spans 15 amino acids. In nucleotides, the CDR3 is TGTGCCAGCAGTTTAGAGGGCAGGGAAGGGGAGACCCAGTACTTC. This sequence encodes CASSLEGREGETQYF.

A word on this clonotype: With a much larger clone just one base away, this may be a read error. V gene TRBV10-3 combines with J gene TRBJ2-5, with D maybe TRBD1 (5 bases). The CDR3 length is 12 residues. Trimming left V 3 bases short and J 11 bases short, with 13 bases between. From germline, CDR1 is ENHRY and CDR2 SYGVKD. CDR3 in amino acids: CAISDRANEQYF. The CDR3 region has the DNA TGTGCCATCAGTGACAGGGCTAATGAGCAGTACTTC.

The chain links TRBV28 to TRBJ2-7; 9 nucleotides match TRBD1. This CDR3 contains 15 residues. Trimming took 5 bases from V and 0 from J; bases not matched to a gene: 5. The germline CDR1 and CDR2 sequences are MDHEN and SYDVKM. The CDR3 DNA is TGTGCCAGCAGTCCCCGGGACAGGGTCTCCTACGAGCAGTACTTC. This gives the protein CASSPRDRVSYEQYF.

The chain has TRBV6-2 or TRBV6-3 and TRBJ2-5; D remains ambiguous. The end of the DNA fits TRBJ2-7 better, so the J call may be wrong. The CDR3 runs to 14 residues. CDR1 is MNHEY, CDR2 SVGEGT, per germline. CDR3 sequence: CASRTSRVLYEQYF. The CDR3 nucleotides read TGTGCCAGCAGAACGAGTAGGGTACTCTACGAGCAGTACTTC.

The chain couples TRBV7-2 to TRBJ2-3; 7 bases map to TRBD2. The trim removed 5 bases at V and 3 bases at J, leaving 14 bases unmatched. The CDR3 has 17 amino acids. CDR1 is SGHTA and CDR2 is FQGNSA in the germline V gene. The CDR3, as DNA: TGTGCCAGCAGCCTCCGGGGTGCTAGCGGCCGGACAGATACGCAGTATTTT. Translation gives CASSLRGASGRTDTQYF.

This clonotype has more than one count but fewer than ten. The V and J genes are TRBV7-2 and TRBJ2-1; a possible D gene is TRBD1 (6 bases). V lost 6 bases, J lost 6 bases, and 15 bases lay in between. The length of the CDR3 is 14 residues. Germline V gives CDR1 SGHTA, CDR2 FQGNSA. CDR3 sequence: CASRSSQGTNEQFF. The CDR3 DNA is TGTGCCAGCAGGTCCAGTCAGGGGACCAATGAGCAGTTCTTC. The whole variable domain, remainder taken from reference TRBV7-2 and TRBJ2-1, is GAGVSQSPSNKVTEKGKDVELRCDPISGHTALYWYRQSLGQGLEFLIYFQGNSAPDKSGLPSDRFSAERTGGSVSTLTIQRTQQEDSAVYLCASRSSQGTNEQFFGPGTRLTVL.

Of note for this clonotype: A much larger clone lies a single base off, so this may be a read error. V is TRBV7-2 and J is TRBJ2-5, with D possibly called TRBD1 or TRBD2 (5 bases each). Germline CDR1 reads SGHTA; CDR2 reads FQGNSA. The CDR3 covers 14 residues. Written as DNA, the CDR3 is TGTGCCAGCAGCGTAGCGATCCAGGGTGAAGAGCAGTACTTC. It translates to CASSVAIQGEEQYF. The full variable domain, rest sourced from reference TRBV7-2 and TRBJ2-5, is GAGVSQSPSNKVTEKGKDVELRCDPISGHTALYWYRQSLGQGLEFLIYFQGNSAPDKSGLPSDRFSAERTGGSVSTLTIQRTQQEDSAVYLCASSVAIQGEEQYFGPGTRLLVL.

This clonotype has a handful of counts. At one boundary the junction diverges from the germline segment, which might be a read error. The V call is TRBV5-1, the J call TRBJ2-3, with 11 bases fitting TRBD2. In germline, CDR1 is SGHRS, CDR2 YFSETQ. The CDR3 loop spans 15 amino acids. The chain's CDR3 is CASSSGLAGTDTQYF. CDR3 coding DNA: TGTGCCAGCAGCTCGGGACTAGCGGGCACAGATACGCAGTATTTT.

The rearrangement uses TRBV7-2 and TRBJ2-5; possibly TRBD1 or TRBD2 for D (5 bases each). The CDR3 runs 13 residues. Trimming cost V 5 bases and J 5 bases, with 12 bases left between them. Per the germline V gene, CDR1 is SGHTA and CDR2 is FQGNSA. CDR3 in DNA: TGTGCCAGCAGCACCAAATGGGGGGAGACCCAGTACTTC. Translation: CASSTKWGETQYF. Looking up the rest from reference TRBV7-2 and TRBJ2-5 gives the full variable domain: GAGVSQSPSNKVTEKGKDVELRCDPISGHTALYWYRQSLGQGLEFLIYFQGNSAPDKSGLPSDRFSAERTGGSVSTLTIQRTQQEDSAVYLCASSTKWGETQYFGPGTRLLVL.

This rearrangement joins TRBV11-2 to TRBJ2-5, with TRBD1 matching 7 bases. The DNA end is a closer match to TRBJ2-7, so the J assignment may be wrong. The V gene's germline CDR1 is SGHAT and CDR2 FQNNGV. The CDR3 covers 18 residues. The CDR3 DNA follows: TGTGCCAGCAGCCCAATTGGCCGAAACAGGGGTCAAACCTACGAGCAGTACTTC. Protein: CASSPIGRNRGQTYEQYF.

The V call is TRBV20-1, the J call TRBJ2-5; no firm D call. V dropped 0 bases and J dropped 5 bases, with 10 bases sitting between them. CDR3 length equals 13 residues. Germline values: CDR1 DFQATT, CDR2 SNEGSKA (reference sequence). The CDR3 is CSAREGFVETQYF. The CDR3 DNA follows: TGCAGTGCTAGAGAGGGATTTGTGGAGACCCAGTACTTC.

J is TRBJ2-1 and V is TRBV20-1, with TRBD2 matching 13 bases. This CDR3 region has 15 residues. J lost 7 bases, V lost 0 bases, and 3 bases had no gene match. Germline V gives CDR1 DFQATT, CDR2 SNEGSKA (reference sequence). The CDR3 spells CSAREGTSGVNEQFF. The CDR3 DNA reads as TGCAGTGCTAGAGAGGGGACTAGCGGGGTGAATGAGCAGTTCTTC.

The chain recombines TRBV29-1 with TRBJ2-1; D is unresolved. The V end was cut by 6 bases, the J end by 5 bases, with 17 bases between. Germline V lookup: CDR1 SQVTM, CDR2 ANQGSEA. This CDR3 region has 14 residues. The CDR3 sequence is CSVYPDQKNNEQFF. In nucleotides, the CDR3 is TGCAGCGTCTACCCTGACCAAAAAAACAATGAGCAGTTCTTC.